Detailed here is one TCR beta chain. As yet, its antigen is unknown. This record belongs to a study of blood T cells in healthy people across ages. The study's findings and limits: Among long-lived donors, naive CD4+ cells were more numerous and diversity higher than in aged donors.

PCR was performed a second time for about 6 to 12 cycles using a sample-barcoded 5' primer and a J-beta primer mix. TCRdb re-derived calls from the 5' RACE reads in MiXCR, one entry per CDR3 protein. In the table there are around 750,000 distinct CDR3 sequences, 50% to 65% of which are singletons. V lost 5 bases and J lost 4, with 15 bases in between. This CDR3 has 15 residues. The donors, all healthy, were Caucasians living in Russia, aged roughly 6 to 90. Researchers collected roughly 10 milliliters of peripheral blood from every single donor. The receptor comes from a man older than 75 in good health. The chain couples TRBV12-3 or TRBV12-4 to TRBJ1-5, with D possibly being TRBD1 (6 bases). The sample was blood. CDR3 in DNA: TGTGCCAGCAGTATACCCGGACAGCATAATCAGCCCCAGCATTTT. This translates into CASSIPGQHNQPQHF.